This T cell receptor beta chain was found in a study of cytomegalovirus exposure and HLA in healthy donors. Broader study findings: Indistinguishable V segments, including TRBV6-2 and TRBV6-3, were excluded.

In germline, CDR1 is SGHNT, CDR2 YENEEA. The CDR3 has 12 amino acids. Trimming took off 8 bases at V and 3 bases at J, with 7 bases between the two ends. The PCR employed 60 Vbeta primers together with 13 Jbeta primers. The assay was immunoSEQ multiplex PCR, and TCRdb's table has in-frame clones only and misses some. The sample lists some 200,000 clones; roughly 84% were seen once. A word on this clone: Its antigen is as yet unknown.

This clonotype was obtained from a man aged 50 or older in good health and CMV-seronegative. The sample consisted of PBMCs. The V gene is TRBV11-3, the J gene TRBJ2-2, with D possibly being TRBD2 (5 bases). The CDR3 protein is CASRGYTGELFF. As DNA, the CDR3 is TGTGCCAGCCGGGGTTACACCGGGGAGCTGTTTTTT.